The 17 T cell receptor beta chains listed next were all sequenced from one sample in a study of blood T cells in healthy people across ages. Then a second PCR, running roughly 7 to 11 cycles, was carried out with a sample-barcoded 5' primer and a J-beta primer mix. TCRdb recomputed calls from the 5' RACE reads with MiXCR, one row per CDR3 protein. Seen here are fewer than 2 million distinct CDR3 sequences, about two fifths observed once, and the top ten hold approximately 22%. What was sequenced was blood. The receptors originated from a human donor in good health.

The table lists this clonotype with a few counts. The chain is built from TRBV4-1 and TRBJ1-6; the D gene is possibly TRBD1 (5 bases). Germline V lookup: CDR1 MGHRA, CDR2 YSYEKL. The CDR3 totals 16 residues. V shed 1 base and J shed 6 bases, with 13 bases lying between them. The CDR3 nucleotides are TGCGCCAGCAGCCAAGTTGGCCAGGGAACTAATTCACCCCTCCACTTT. Encoded protein: CASSQVGQGTNSPLHF.

The chain couples TRBV4-2 to TRBJ2-7, with a weak D call TRBD1 (6 bases). The ends were cut back, 0 bases at V and 2 bases at J, with 14 bases in the middle. The CDR3 has 16 amino acids. Per the germline V gene, CDR1 is LGHNA and CDR2 is YNFKEQ. The chain's CDR3 is CASSQDEAGETYEQYF. The CDR3 region has the DNA TGTGCCAGCAGCCAAGATGAAGCAGGGGAAACCTACGAGCAGTACTTC.

This chain uses TRBV10-3 with TRBJ2-1; 8 nucleotides line up with TRBD2. CDR1 is ENHRY, CDR2 SYGVKD, per germline. The V segment lost 2 bases and the J segment 7 bases; nucleotides outside the gene matches: 16. The CDR3 has 18 residues. The CDR3 region has the DNA TGTGCCATCAGTGAGGCAAAAGGACTAGCCGGGGCCAAAAATGAGCAGTTCTTC. The encoded protein is CAISEAKGLAGAKNEQFF.

In DNA, the CDR3 is TGTGCCAGCAGCCCACCGACAGGGTTGTACTCACCCCTCCACTTT. It yields the protein CASSPPTGLYSPLHF. The rearrangement joins TRBV7-2 to TRBJ1-6; TRBD1 agrees at 7 bases. Germline CDR1 reads SGHTA; CDR2 reads FQGNSA. The CDR3 runs 15 residues. Trimming took 5 bases from V and 10 from J; bases not matched to a gene: 11.

The chain carries TRBV6-2 or TRBV6-3 and TRBJ2-1; tentatively, D is TRBD2 (5 bases). The CDR3 contains 19 residues. CDR1 MNHEY and CDR2 SVGEGT come from the germline V gene. Trimming took 0 bases from V and 4 from J, leaving 22 bases between them. This CDR3 reads CASSYSTGGLKRLYNEQFF. In nucleotides, the CDR3 is TGTGCCAGCAGTTACTCGACCGGTGGGTTGAAAAGACTATACAATGAGCAGTTCTTC.

The V and J genes are TRBV28 and TRBJ1-5, with 7 bases aligning to TRBD1. Per germline, CDR1 MDHEN and CDR2 SYDVKM. The CDR3 extends over 16 amino acids. Trimming at V came to 4 bases and at J to 4 bases, leaving 10 bases not matched to a gene. The CDR3 here is CASSSRQGTFNQPQHF. CDR3 bases: TGTGCCAGCAGTTCAAGACAGGGTACTTTTAATCAGCCCCAGCATTTT.

The chain couples TRBV29-1 to TRBJ2-4, with 8 bases fitting TRBD2. The assigned J gene may be wrong: the sequence end matches TRBJ2-7 better. Germline CDR1 reads SQVTM; CDR2 reads ANQGSEA. The CDR3 spans 14 residues. In DNA, the CDR3 is TGCAGCACAAAACCTCCGGGGGGGTGGGACGAGCAGTACTTC. Translated, it gives CSTKPPGGWDEQYF.

The J gene is TRBJ1-1, the V gene TRBV9; perhaps TRBD1 as D (5 bases). The V and J ends lost 4 bases and 5 bases respectively, with 18 bases between them. CDR1 SGDLS and CDR2 YYNGEE come from the germline V gene. CDR3 length equals 15 residues. The CDR3 spells CASSPHPTGVTEAFF. DNA of the CDR3: TGTGCCAGCAGCCCCCACCCGACGGGGGTGACTGAAGCTTTCTTT.

This clonotype was counted between two and nine times. The chain joins TRBV4-3 to TRBJ2-1, with 15 bases that match TRBD2. Germline trimming cut 1 base from V and 9 bases from J; bases unmatched to any gene: 1. Germline CDR1 and CDR2: LGHNA and YSLEER. The CDR3 consists of 15 residues. In nucleotides, the CDR3 is TGCGCCAGCAGCCAAGGGACTAGCGGGGGGGGTGAGCAGTTCTTC. This codes for CASSQGTSGGGEQFF.

This clonotype has only a few counts. CDR3 in amino acids: CASSQEAGLEQYF. The CDR3 bases are TGTGCCAGCAGCCAAGAAGCGGGGCTCGAGCAGTACTTC. The rearrangement links TRBV4-2 to TRBJ2-4; 7 bases align to TRBD2. Judging by the DNA end, TRBJ2-7 fits better; the J call may be wrong. The CDR3 contains 13 residues. The germline V gene has CDR1 LGHNA and CDR2 YNFKEQ.

The rearrangement links TRBV15 to TRBJ1-2, with 8 bases identical to TRBD1. CDR1 LNHNV and CDR2 YYDKDF come from the germline V gene (reference sequence). CDR3 length: 11 amino acids. The trim removed 4 bases at V and 8 bases at J, leaving 0 bases unmatched. The CDR3 loop is CATSNRGGYTF. The DNA of the CDR3 is TGTGCCACCAGCAACAGGGGGGGCTACACCTTC.

A few counts support this clonotype. CDR3 in DNA: TGTGCCAGCAAAGGGAGGTCTGGGGCCAACGTCCTGACTTTC. Translation: CASKGRSGANVLTF. V and J are TRBV11-3 and TRBJ2-6; weak D call: TRBD2 (6 bases). Trimming cost V 7 bases and J 1 base, with 8 bases left between them. Germline CDR1 SGHNT, CDR2 YENEEA. The CDR3 loop spans 14 amino acids.

On this clonotype: One end of the junction varies from germline; a read error may be responsible. V and J are TRBV5-1 and TRBJ2-5, with TRBD1 as a possible D gene (5 bases). The CDR3 length is 13 residues. CDR1 and CDR2 from the germline V gene are SGHRS and YFSETQ. CDR3 in amino acids: CASNLGQQETQYF. CDR3 nucleotides: TGCGCCAGCAACTTGGGGCAGCAAGAGACCCAGTACTTC.

The chain employs TRBV15 and TRBJ1-2; D may be TRBD1 (5 bases). From germline, CDR1 is LNHNV and CDR2 YYDKDF (reference sequence). There are 15 residues in the CDR3. V lost 0 bases, J lost 4 bases, and 12 bases lay in between. CDR3 residues: CATSRDQGHFYGYTF. The CDR3 nucleotides are TGTGCCACCAGCAGAGATCAAGGACATTTCTATGGCTACACCTTC.

The V gene is TRBV11-1, the J gene TRBJ2-1; D possibly corresponds to TRBD1 (5 bases). Trimming left V 2 bases short and J 7 bases short, with 15 bases between. The CDR3 is 15 residues long. Germline CDR1 and CDR2: SGHAT and FQDESV (reference sequence). The CDR3, as DNA: TGTGCCAGCAGCTTATTTTCTTCAGGGCCTAATGAGCAGTTCTTC. Protein: CASSLFSSGPNEQFF.

The CDR3, as DNA: TGTGCCAGCAGCATGGGAAGGGGGGCCAAAAACATTCAGTACTTC. Residues: CASSMGRGAKNIQYF. The chain is built from TRBV13 and TRBJ2-4; maybe TRBD1 (6 bases). Germline values: CDR1 PRHDT, CDR2 FYEKMQ (reference sequence). This CDR3 is built from 15 residues. The germline V and J ends were trimmed by 5 bases and 1 base, with 12 bases remaining between them.

The V call is TRBV20-1, the J call TRBJ2-7; tentative D call: TRBD2 (7 bases). Trimming left V 3 bases short and J 2 bases short, with 11 bases between. Germline CDR1 and CDR2: DFQATT and SNEGSKA (reference sequence). This CDR3 has 13 residues. CDR3 protein: CSASRGLTYEQYF. The CDR3 coding sequence is TGCAGTGCTAGCAGGGGACTAACCTACGAGCAGTACTTC.